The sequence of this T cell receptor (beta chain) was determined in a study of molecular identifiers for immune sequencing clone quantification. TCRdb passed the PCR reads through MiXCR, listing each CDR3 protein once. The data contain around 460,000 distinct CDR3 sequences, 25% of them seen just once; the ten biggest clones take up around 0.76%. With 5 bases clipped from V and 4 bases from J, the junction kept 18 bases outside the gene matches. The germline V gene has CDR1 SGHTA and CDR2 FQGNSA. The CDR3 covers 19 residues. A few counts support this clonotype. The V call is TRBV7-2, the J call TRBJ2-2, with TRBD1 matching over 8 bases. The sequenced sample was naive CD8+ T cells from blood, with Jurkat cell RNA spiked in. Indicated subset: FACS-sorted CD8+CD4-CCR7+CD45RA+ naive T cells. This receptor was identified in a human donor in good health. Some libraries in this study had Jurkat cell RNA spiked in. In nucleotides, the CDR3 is TGTGCCAGCAGCCCAGGCCCCTCCTCGGGACAGGAGCTCACCGGGGAGCTGTTTTTT. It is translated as CASSPGPSSGQELTGELFF. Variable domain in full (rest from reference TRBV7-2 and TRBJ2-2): GAGVSQSPSNKVTEKGKDVELRCDPISGHTALYWYRQSLGQGLEFLIYFQGNSAPDKSGLPSDRFSAERTGGSVSTLTIQRTQQEDSAVYLCASSPGPSSGQELTGELFFGEGSRLTVL.